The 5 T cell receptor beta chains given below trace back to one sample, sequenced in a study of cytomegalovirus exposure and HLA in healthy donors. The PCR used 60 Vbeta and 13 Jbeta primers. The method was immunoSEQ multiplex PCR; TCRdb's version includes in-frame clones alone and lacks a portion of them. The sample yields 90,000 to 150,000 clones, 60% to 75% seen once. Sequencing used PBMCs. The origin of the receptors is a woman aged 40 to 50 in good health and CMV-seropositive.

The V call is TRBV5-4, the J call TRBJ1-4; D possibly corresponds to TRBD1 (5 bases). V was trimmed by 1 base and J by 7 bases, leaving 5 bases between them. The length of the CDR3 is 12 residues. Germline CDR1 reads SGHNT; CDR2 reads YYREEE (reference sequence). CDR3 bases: TGTGCCAGCAGCTTGCAGGGTGAAAAACTGTTTTTT. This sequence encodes CASSLQGEKLFF.

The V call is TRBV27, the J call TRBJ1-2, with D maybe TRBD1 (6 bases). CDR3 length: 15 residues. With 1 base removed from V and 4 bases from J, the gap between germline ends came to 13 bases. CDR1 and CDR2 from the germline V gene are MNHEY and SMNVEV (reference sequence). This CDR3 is CASSLLGASFYGYTF. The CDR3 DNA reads TGTGCCAGCAGTTTATTGGGGGCGTCTTTCTATGGCTACACCTTC.

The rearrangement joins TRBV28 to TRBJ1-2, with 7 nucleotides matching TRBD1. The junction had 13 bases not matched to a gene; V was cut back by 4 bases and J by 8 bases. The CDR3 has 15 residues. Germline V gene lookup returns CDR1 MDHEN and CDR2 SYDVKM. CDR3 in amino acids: CASSSLDRDSRGYTF. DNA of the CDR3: TGTGCCAGCAGTTCACTCGACAGGGACTCTCGCGGCTACACCTTC.

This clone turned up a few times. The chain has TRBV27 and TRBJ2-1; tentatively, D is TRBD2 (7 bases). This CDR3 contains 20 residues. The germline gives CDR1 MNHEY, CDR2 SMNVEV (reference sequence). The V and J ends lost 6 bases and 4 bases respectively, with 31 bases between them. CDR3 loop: CASRDPLGGPAGTTYNEQFF. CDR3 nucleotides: TGTGCCAGCAGGGATCCTTTAGGGGGGCCGGCCGGGACTACTTACAATGAGCAGTTCTTC.

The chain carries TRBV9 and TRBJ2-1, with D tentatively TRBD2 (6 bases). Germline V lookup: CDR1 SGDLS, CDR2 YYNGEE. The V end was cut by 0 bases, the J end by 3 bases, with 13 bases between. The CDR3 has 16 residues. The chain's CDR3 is CASSVDGTLFYNEQFF. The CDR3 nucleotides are TGTGCCAGCAGCGTAGATGGGACTTTGTTCTACAATGAGCAGTTCTTC. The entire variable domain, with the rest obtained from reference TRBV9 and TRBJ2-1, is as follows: DSGVTQTPKHLITATGQRVTLRCSPRSGDLSVYWYQQSLDQGLQFLIQYYNGEERAKGNILERFSAQQFPDLHSELNLSSLELGDSALYFCASSVDGTLFYNEQFFGPGTRLTVL.